This T cell receptor (beta chain) originates from a study of T-cell memory formation after mild COVID-19. Study in general: Clustering of TCRs was largely donor specific. The study, taken as a whole, reports: Clones that shrank (day 15 to 85) were balanced CD4/CD8, whereas later expanders leaned CD4+. Clones that contracted clustered mainly in CM and EM if CD4+ and in EMRA if CD8+.

The germline V and J ends were trimmed by 2 bases and 3 bases, with 13 bases remaining between them. Germline V gene sequence: CDR1 KGHDR, CDR2 SFDVKD. The CDR3 extends over 16 amino acids. A note on this clonotype: Its antigen is undetermined.

5'RACE, which relied on constant-segment primers, yielded TCR alpha and TCR beta cDNA libraries carrying sample barcodes and UMIs. TCRdb re-derived calls from the 5' RACE reads in MiXCR, one entry per CDR3 protein. The sample consists of about half a million distinct CDR3 sequences, roughly 18% of them appearing once. The gene calls are TRBV24-1 and TRBJ2-1; D possibly matches TRBD1 or TRBD2 (5 bases each). The clonotype was recovered from an adult woman who had mild COVID-19 (a few samples of this study predate the infection). Cell type and time point are not known. What was sequenced was PBMCs or a T cell subset sorted from them (not recorded which). CDR3 protein: CATSDWGSGDYNEQFF. The CDR3 DNA follows: TGTGCCACCAGTGATTGGGGGAGTGGAGACTACAATGAGCAGTTCTTC.